The rows below give T cell receptor beta chains drawn from one sample of a study of graft-versus-host responses after intestinal transplantation. Measured with immunoSEQ multiplex PCR; TCRdb has only the in-frame clones, and not every one. The table lists approximately 12,000 clones, roughly three quarters of them singletons. Sample: ileum tissue, taken 23 days after intestinal transplant. These receptors were taken from a human patient who received an intestinal transplant, so some T cells may come from the graft donor. Both conserved end residues are part of each CDR3. Fields, in order: V gene, clone size, D gene, J gene, CDR3 protein, CDR3 DNA. A D gene is named only where the DNA matches it firmly. The listing skips clone size in some rows; elsewhere it reads once, few, many or a size class.

>TRBV2|.|TRBD2|TRBJ2-5
CASSESLAGEETQYF
TGTGCCAGCAGTGAGTCCCTAGCGGGAGAAGAGACCCAGTACTTC
>TRBV4-1|.|.|TRBJ2-2
CASSQALHTGELFF
TGCGCCAGCAGCCAAGCCCTACACACCGGGGAGCTGTTTTTT
>TRBV18|few|.|TRBJ2-7
CASSPDWDEQYF
TGTGCCAGCTCACCGGACTGGGACGAGCAGTACTTC
>TRBV7-3|few|.|TRBJ2-3
CASSLFRSPGNDTQYF
TGTGCCAGCAGCTTGTTTCGATCTCCCGGGAACGATACGCAGTATTTT
>TRBV6-4|.|.|TRBJ1-5
CASSERGNQPQHF
TGTGCCAGCAGTGAAAGGGGCAATCAGCCCCAGCATTTT
>TRBV29-1|.|.|TRBJ1-2
CSVERGRAGYTF
TGCAGCGTTGAGCGTGGGAGGGCTGGCTACACCTTC
>TRBV27|few|.|TRBJ1-4
CASSDQGPLANEKLFF
TGTGCCAGCAGTGACCAGGGGCCCCTTGCTAATGAAAAACTGTTTTTT
>TRBV19|.|TRBD1|TRBJ1-2
CASSITGGGVYGYTF
TGTGCCAGTAGTATCACAGGGGGTGGAGTCTATGGCTACACCTTC
>TRBV19|.|.|TRBJ1-4
CASSRYNEKLFF
TGTGCCAGTAGTCGGTACAATGAAAAACTGTTTTTT
>TRBV9|.|.|TRBJ1-1
CASSPGPGTEAFF
TGTGCCAGCAGCCCGGGCCCCGGCACTGAAGCTTTCTTT
>TRBV4-1|.|.|TRBJ2-5
CASSQGSLYSPGETQYF
TGCGCCAGCAGCCAAGGATCCCTTTATTCCCCGGGAGAGACCCAGTACTTC
>TRBV15|.|TRBD1|TRBJ1-4
CATRGDRGSEKLFF
TGTGCCACCAGGGGGGACAGGGGATCTGAAAAACTGTTTTTT
>TRBV29-1|once|TRBD2|TRBJ2-7
CSVEVGAGGYPYEQYF
TGCAGCGTTGAAGTCGGAGCGGGAGGATACCCCTACGAGCAGTACTTC
>TRBV7-9|.|.|TRBJ1-2
CASSLLGAGATTF
TGTGCCAGCAGCCTGTTGGGCGCTGGGGCAACCACCTTC
>TRBV7-9|.|TRBD2|TRBJ2-7
CASSSRTGRGSGGADEQYF
TGTGCCAGCAGCTCTCGGACAGGTCGGGGGAGCGGGGGGGCCGACGAGCAGTACTTC
>TRBV27|few|.|TRBJ2-1
CASSYRGNEQFF
TGTGCCAGCAGTTACCGGGGCAATGAGCAGTTCTTC
>TRBV10-3|.|.|TRBJ2-1
CAISEEKDEQFF
TGTGCCATCAGTGAGGAGAAGGATGAGCAGTTCTTC
>TRBV2|.|.|TRBJ2-2
CASNGFVGLNTGELFF
TGTGCCAGCAATGGTTTCGTCGGACTGAACACCGGGGAGCTGTTTTTT
>TRBV30|once|.|TRBJ2-7
CAWMGWAGAGEQYF
TGTGCCTGGATGGGGTGGGCCGGAGCAGGCGAGCAGTACTTC
>TRBV27|.|.|TRBJ2-3
CASRWAGSRDADTQYF
TGTGCCAGCAGGTGGGCAGGGAGCAGGGACGCAGATACGCAGTATTTT
>TRBV5-1|.|.|TRBJ2-1
CASRLGSYNEQFF
TGCGCCAGCAGGTTGGGGTCCTACAATGAGCAGTTCTTC
>TRBV4-1|.|TRBD2|TRBJ2-1
CASSQELGREGLLRPYNEQFF
TGCGCCAGCAGCCAAGAGCTGGGGCGGGAGGGCCTTTTAAGGCCGTACAATGAGCAGTTCTTC
>TRBV6-6|.|.|TRBJ2-7
CASSPPPEQYF
TGTGCCAGCAGTCCCCCCCCCGAGCAGTACTTC
>TRBV5-8|.|TRBD2|TRBJ2-1
CASSRGTNPVSDEQFF
TGTGCCAGCAGCCGCGGGACTAACCCCGTGTCTGATGAGCAGTTCTTC
>TRBV28|.|.|TRBJ2-1
CASSTGRLYNEQFF
TGTGCCAGCAGTACCGGACGGCTATACAATGAGCAGTTCTTC
>TRBV7-3|few|.|TRBJ2-5
CASSSIGSRGETQYF
TGTGCCAGCAGCTCGATCGGGTCCCGGGGGGAGACCCAGTACTTC
>TRBV28|.|TRBD1|TRBJ2-7
CASSLYGTEFYEQYF
TGTGCCAGCAGTTTATACGGGACAGAATTTTACGAGCAGTACTTC
>TRBV4-2|.|.|TRBJ2-7
CASSQTAVRSYEQYF
TGTGCCAGCAGCCAAACAGCAGTTCGCTCCTACGAGCAGTACTTC
>TRBV6-5|.|.|TRBJ2-3
CASKRAGSDTQYF
TGTGCCAGCAAAAGGGCAGGTTCAGATACGCAGTATTTT
>TRBV13|.|.|TRBJ2-1
CASIYDPSYNEQFF
TGTGCCAGCATATACGATCCTTCCTACAATGAGCAGTTCTTC
>TRBV7-9|few|TRBD1|TRBJ1-4
CASSEDRTREKLFF
TGTGCCAGCAGCGAGGACAGGACACGCGAAAAACTGTTTTTT
>TRBV19|.|TRBD1|TRBJ1-1
CATTPQGKMGDTEAFF
TGTGCCACCACCCCACAGGGGAAAATGGGGGACACTGAAGCTTTCTTT
>TRBV19|.|.|TRBJ2-3
CASSITEGAEDTQYF
TGTGCCAGTAGTATAACGGAGGGGGCGGAAGATACGCAGTATTTT
>TRBV15|.|TRBD1|TRBJ1-1
CATSIRRDRGTEAFF
TGTGCCACCAGCATAAGAAGAGACAGGGGCACTGAAGCTTTCTTT
>TRBV25-1|.|.|TRBJ2-2
CASSEGTGELFF
TGTGCCAGCAGTGAAGGCACCGGGGAGCTGTTTTTT
>TRBV27|.|.|TRBJ2-7
CASSQGYEQYF
TGTGCCAGCAGCCAGGGGTACGAGCAGTACTTC
>TRBV2|.|.|TRBJ2-7
CASSEAGSRRAYDEQYF
TGTGCCAGCAGTGAAGCAGGGTCACGGCGAGCCTACGACGAGCAGTACTTC
>TRBV19|few|.|TRBJ2-3
CASSLSGDTQYF
TGTGCCAGTAGTCTATCCGGGGATACGCAGTATTTT
>TRBV29-1|.|TRBD2|TRBJ2-2
CSVGRVPGGSGELFF
TGCAGCGTTGGGAGGGTACCGGGAGGGTCTGGGGAGCTGTTTTTT